This TCR beta chain is drawn from a study of control samples from healthy donors and cancer patients. Only in-frame clones appear in the TCRdb table, and some are missing; sequencing was by immunoSEQ multiplex PCR. The table records some 120,000 clones, roughly 91% of them present only once. Trimming removed 5 bases from V and 7 bases from J, with 18 bases in between. This CDR3 has 16 amino acids. Germline values: CDR1 LNHDA, CDR2 SQIVND (reference sequence). The TCR comes from a woman aged 70-85 years in good health. The chain uses TRBV19 and TRBJ1-6; D not certain. The sample was blood. CDR3: CASSLRRSGRNSPLHF. The CDR3 bases are TGTGCCAGTAGTCTACGCCGGAGTGGACGGAATTCACCCCTCCACTTT.